What follows are 13 T cell receptor beta chains derived from one specimen sequenced in a study of control samples from healthy donors and cancer patients. TCRdb's table, derived via immunoSEQ multiplex PCR, lists solely in-frame clones and lacks some. The profile shows about 28,000 clones, 79% of them singletons. The sample comprised PBMCs. Every receptor here comes from a man in his fifties or sixties with head and neck cancer.

This chain links TRBV3-1 (or the pseudogene TRBV3-2) with TRBJ1-2; D gene ambiguous. Germline V lookup: CDR1 LGHDT, CDR2 YNNKEL (reference sequence). V shed 4 bases and J shed 4 bases, with 4 bases lying between them. This CDR3 comprises 11 residues. CDR3 in DNA: TGTGCCAGCAGCCTAGCCTATGGCTACACCTTC. Amino acid sequence: CASSLAYGYTF.

This chain connects TRBV20-1 to TRBJ1-1, with 7 bases identical to TRBD1. V shed 4 bases, J shed 12 bases, and the junction held 8 bases outside the gene matches. Germline loops: CDR1 DFQATT, CDR2 SNEGSKA (reference sequence). The CDR3 loop spans 11 amino acids. As DNA, the CDR3 is TGCAGTGCTACGAAGGACAGGAGGTCTTTCTTT. It codes for CSATKDRRSFF.

The chain employs TRBV9 and TRBJ2-6; D unclear. V gave up 6 bases and J gave up 0 bases, with 7 bases separating them. The germline gives CDR1 SGDLS, CDR2 YYNGEE. CDR3 size: 14 residues. For the CDR3, the DNA is TGTGCCAGCACCAGGAACTCTGGGGCCAACGTCCTGACTTTC. Protein product: CASTRNSGANVLTF.

The chain carries TRBV25-1 and TRBJ1-6; the match to TRBD1 covers 7 bases. This CDR3 contains 13 residues. The germline CDR1 and CDR2 sequences are MGHDK and SYGVNS. V trimming: 6 bases; J trimming: 10 bases; junction bases outside the gene matches: 6. The CDR3 region is CASSRGGLSPLHF. CDR3 in DNA: TGTGCCAGCAGCAGGGGGGGTTTATCACCCCTCCACTTT.

This clone has just one count. The chain recombines TRBV24-1 with TRBJ2-7; D unresolved. This CDR3 is built from 11 residues. Trimming left V 7 bases short and J 6 bases short, with 9 bases between. CDR1 KGHDR and CDR2 SFDVKD come from the germline V gene. As DNA, the CDR3 is TGTGCCACCAGCCATAGTGGCGAGCAGTACTTC. It codes for CATSHSGEQYF.

The chain uses TRBV18 and TRBJ1-1; 7 nucleotides line up with TRBD1. CDR3 length equals 15 residues. Germline lookup yields CDR1 KGHSH and CDR2 LQKENI. V shed 5 bases, J shed 6 bases, and the junction held 12 bases outside the gene matches. Here the CDR3 reads CASSSRTGDSAEAFF. CDR3 sequence (DNA): TGTGCCAGCTCAAGCCGTACAGGGGATAGCGCTGAAGCTTTCTTT.

There are a few counts of this clone. This sequence joins TRBV14 and TRBJ1-1, with D perhaps matching TRBD1 (5 bases). V was pared by 8 bases and J by 2 bases, with 18 bases between. CDR1 SGHDN and CDR2 FVKESK come from the germline V gene. This CDR3 has 15 residues. This chain's CDR3 is CASGMVRGPNTEAFF. CDR3 sequence (DNA): TGTGCCAGCGGTATGGTTCGGGGACCTAACACTGAAGCTTTCTTT.

The chain uses TRBV10-2 and TRBJ2-7; 7 bases align to TRBD1. J was trimmed by 2 bases and V by 3 bases; bases with no gene match: 7. Germline V gene lookup returns CDR1 WSHSY and CDR2 SAAADI. The CDR3 runs 15 residues. For the CDR3, the DNA is TGCGCCAGCAGTGATAGGGCAGGGGGTACCTACGAGCAGTACTTC. Protein product: CASSDRAGGTYEQYF.

V usage is TRBV6-5 and J usage is TRBJ1-1, with TRBD1 matching 7 bases. Trimming at V came to 6 bases and at J to 3 bases, leaving 4 bases not matched to a gene. The CDR3 is 13 residues long. Looked up from germline, CDR1 is MNHEY and CDR2 is SVGAGI. CDR3 in DNA: TGTGCCAGCAGAAAAACAGGGGACACTGAAGCTTTCTTT. Protein: CASRKTGDTEAFF.

This clone was detected a few times. The chain combines TRBV24-1 with TRBJ2-2; 10 bases match TRBD2. CDR1 is KGHDR and CDR2 is SFDVKD in the germline V gene. V dropped 4 bases and J dropped 9; count of bases not matched to a gene: 7. The CDR3 spans 15 residues. CDR3 DNA sequence: TGTGCCACCAGTGACCCCTCTAGCGGGAGCTGGGAGCTGTTTTTT. It encodes CATSDPSSGSWELFF.

The chain employs TRBV27 and TRBJ2-3; TRBD1 matches at 8 bases. V gave up 6 bases and J gave up 6 bases; unmatched junction bases: 5. Germline V gene sequence: CDR1 MNHEY, CDR2 SMNVEV (reference sequence). This CDR3 has 13 residues. The CDR3 spells CASSPDRADTQYF. The CDR3 DNA reads as TGTGCCAGCAGCCCGGACAGGGCGGATACGCAGTATTTT.

This clone was seen just once. The genes are TRBV6-2 or TRBV6-3 and TRBJ2-3; D remains unclear. Trimming removed 6 bases at V and 5 bases at J, with 30 bases between. Per the germline V gene, CDR1 is MNHEY and CDR2 is SVGEGT. CDR3 length equals 19 residues. CDR3 in amino acids: CASSRFFLSIVRFGDTQYF. CDR3 DNA: TGTGCCAGCAGCCGATTTTTTTTGTCCATCGTTAGGTTTGGAGATACGCAGTATTTT.

The rearrangement links TRBV28 to TRBJ1-6, with D maybe TRBD1 (6 bases). Trimming took off 6 bases at V and 6 bases at J, with 6 bases between the two ends. CDR3 length equals 12 residues. Per germline, CDR1 MDHEN and CDR2 SYDVKM. The chain's CDR3 is CASRDSNSPLHF. Here the CDR3 DNA reads TGTGCCAGCAGGGACAGTAATTCACCCCTCCACTTT.